The 5 T cell receptor beta chains below come from one sample, sequenced in a study of CD8+ T cells in alopecia areata. Regarding treatment: oral pan-JAK inhibitor, 5-10 mg twice daily. Sequencing relied on a cDNA template that was reverse transcribed from extracted RNA. The data were produced by immunoSEQ multiplex PCR, yet TCRdb's version contains in-frame clones alone and is incomplete. The top ten clones hold approximately 15% of a sample with approximately 150,000 clones, 55% to 75% of them seen once. Material: CD4+ T cells sorted from blood, obtained at week 24, from a patient treated with tofacitinib. Receptors originate from a human donor with alopecia areata.

The chain carries TRBV30 and TRBJ1-1, with 8 positions matching TRBD1. There are 14 residues in the CDR3. V lost 1 base, J lost 5 bases, and 6 bases stayed unmatched. Per the germline V gene, CDR1 is GTSNPN and CDR2 is SVGIG (reference sequence). DNA for the CDR3: TGTGCCTGGAGTGCCAGACAGGGGAAGACTGAAGCTTTCTTT. It is translated as CAWSARQGKTEAFF. The complete variable domain, with remaining parts taken from reference TRBV30 and TRBJ1-1, reads SQTIHQWPATLVQPVGSPLSLECTVEGTSNPNLYWYRQAAGRGLQLLFYSVGIGQISSEVPQNLSASRPQDRQFILSSKKLLLSDSGFYLCAWSARQGKTEAFFGQGTRLTVV.

V gene TRBV29-1 combines with J gene TRBJ1-2, with TRBD1 identical over 9 bases. The CDR3 is made up of 12 amino acids. After removal of 7 bases from V and 13 bases from J, the junction contained 13 bases not matched to a gene. Looked up from germline, CDR1 is SQVTM and CDR2 is ANQGSEA. CDR3 amino acids: CSGGQGPSRGTF. In nucleotides, the CDR3 is TGCAGCGGCGGACAGGGGCCCTCTCGGGGCACCTTC.

The CDR3: CASSPPGRKETQYF. The CDR3 DNA follows: TGTGCCAGCTCACCACCGGGCAGGAAAGAGACCCAGTACTTC. This sequence joins TRBV18 and TRBJ2-5; D unresolved. CDR1 and CDR2 from the germline V gene are KGHSH and LQKENI. This CDR3 has 14 amino acids. V was shortened by 0 bases and J by 3 bases, with 8 bases between the two germline ends.

This clone came up a few times. The J gene is TRBJ1-5, the V gene TRBV7-7; D is undetermined. Trimming shortened V by 3 bases and J by 5 bases, and 20 bases separated the two germline ends. The germline V gene encodes CDR1 SSHAT and CDR2 FNYEAQ (reference sequence). The CDR3 has 17 residues. The DNA of the CDR3 is TGTGCCAGCAGCTTTTCCCGATATCTCAACAAGGATCAGCCCCAGCATTTT. Protein product: CASSFSRYLNKDQPQHF.

The chain carries TRBV2 and TRBJ2-7; D perhaps matches TRBD1 (6 bases). The CDR3 is made up of 14 amino acids. The V and J ends lost 6 bases and 1 base respectively, with 13 bases between them. Germline V gene sequence: CDR1 SNHLY, CDR2 FYNNEI. This CDR3 is CASSDRTVSYEQYF. CDR3 DNA: TGTGCCAGCAGCGATCGGACAGTATCCTACGAGCAGTACTTC. Together with reference TRBV2 and TRBJ2-7, the CDR3 gives the full variable domain: EPEVTQTPSHQVTQMGQEVILRCVPISNHLYFYWYRQILGQKVEFLVSFYNNEISEKSEIFDDQFSVERPDGSNFTLKIRSTKLEDSAMYFCASSDRTVSYEQYFGPGTRLTVT.